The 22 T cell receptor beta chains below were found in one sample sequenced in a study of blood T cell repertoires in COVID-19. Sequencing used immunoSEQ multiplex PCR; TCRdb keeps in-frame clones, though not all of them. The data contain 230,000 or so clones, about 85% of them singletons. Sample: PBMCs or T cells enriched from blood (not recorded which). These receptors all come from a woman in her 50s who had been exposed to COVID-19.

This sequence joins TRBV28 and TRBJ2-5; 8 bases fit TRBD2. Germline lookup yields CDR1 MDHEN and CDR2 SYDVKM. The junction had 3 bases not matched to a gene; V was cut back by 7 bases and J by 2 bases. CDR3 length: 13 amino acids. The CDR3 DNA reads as TGTGCCAGCATGATAGCGGGGCAAGAGACCCAGTACTTC. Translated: CASMIAGQETQYF.

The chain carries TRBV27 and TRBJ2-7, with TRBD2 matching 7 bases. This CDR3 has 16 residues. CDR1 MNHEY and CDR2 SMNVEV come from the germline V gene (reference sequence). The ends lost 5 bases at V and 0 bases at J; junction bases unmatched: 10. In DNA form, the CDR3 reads TGTGCCAGCAGTGGGAGGCGGGGGACTCGCTCCTACGAGCAGTACTTC. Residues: CASSGRRGTRSYEQYF.

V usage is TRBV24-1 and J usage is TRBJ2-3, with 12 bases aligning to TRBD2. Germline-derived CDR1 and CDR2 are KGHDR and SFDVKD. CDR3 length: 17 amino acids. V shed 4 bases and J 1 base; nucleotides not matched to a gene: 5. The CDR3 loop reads CATSDWTSGTRTDTQYF. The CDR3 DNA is TGTGCCACCAGTGACTGGACTAGCGGGACTCGCACAGATACGCAGTATTTT.

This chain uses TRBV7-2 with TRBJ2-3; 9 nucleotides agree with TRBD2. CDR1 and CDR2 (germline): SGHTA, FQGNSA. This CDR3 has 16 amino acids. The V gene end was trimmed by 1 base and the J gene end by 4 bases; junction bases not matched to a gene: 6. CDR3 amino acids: CASSLGGGGGADTQYF. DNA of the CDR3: TGTGCCAGCAGCTTAGGAGGGGGCGGGGGGGCAGATACGCAGTATTTT. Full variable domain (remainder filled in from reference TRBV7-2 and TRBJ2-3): GAGVSQSPSNKVTEKGKDVELRCDPISGHTALYWYRQSLGQGLEFLIYFQGNSAPDKSGLPSDRFSAERTGGSVSTLTIQRTQQEDSAVYLCASSLGGGGGADTQYFGPGTRLTVL.

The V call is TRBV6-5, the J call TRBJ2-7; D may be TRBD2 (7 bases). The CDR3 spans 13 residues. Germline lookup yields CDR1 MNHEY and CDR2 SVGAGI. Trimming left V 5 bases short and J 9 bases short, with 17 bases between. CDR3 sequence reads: CASSLRGGDGQYF. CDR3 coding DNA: TGTGCCAGCAGTCTAAGGGGGGGGGACGGGCAGTACTTC.

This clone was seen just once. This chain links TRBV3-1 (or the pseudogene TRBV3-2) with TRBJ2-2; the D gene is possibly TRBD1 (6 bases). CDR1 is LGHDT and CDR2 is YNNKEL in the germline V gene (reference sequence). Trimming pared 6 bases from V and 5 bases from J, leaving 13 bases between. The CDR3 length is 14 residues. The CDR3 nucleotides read TGTGCCAGCAGACCTCTACAGGGAACCGGGGAGCTGTTTTTT. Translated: CASRPLQGTGELFF.

The CDR3 region is CASTTGGTEAFF. The DNA of the CDR3 is TGTGCCAGCACAACAGGGGGCACTGAAGCTTTCTTT. This sequence joins TRBV6-5 and TRBJ1-1, with 8 bases aligning to TRBD1. CDR1 and CDR2 (germline): MNHEY, SVGAGI. This CDR3 has 12 amino acids. Germline trimming cut 7 bases from V and 4 bases from J; bases unmatched to any gene: 2.

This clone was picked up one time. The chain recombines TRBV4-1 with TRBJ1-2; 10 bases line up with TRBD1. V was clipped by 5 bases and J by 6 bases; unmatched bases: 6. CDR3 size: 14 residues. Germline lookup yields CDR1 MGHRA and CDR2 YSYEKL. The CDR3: CASSYPGTGDGYTF. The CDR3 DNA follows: TGCGCCAGCAGCTACCCCGGGACAGGGGATGGCTACACCTTC.

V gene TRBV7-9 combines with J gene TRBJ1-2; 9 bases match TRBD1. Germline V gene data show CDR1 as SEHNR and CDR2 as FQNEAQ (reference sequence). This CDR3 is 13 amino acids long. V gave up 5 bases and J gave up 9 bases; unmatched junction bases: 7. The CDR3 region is CASSGPTGGRYTF. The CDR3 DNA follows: TGTGCCAGCAGCGGACCGACAGGGGGACGCTACACCTTC. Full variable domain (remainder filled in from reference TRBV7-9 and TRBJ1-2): DTGVSQNPRHKITKRGQNVTFRCDPISEHNRLYWYRQTLGQGPEFLTYFQNEAQLEKSRLLSDRFSAERPKGSFSTLEIQRTEQGDSAMYLCASSGPTGGRYTFGSGTRLTVV.

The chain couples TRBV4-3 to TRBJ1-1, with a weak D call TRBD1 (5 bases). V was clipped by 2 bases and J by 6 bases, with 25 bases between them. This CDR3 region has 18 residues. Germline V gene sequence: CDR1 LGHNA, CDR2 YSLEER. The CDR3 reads CASSQFETVTLAEPEAFF. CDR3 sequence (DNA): TGCGCCAGCAGCCAATTTGAGACAGTCACCCTTGCCGAGCCTGAAGCTTTCTTT.

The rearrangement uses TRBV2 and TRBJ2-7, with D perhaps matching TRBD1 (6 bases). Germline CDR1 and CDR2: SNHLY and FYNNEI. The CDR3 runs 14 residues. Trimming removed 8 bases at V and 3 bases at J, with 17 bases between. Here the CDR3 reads CASRFIDRSYEQYF. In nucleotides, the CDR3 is TGTGCCAGCCGTTTTATTGACAGGAGCTACGAGCAGTACTTC.

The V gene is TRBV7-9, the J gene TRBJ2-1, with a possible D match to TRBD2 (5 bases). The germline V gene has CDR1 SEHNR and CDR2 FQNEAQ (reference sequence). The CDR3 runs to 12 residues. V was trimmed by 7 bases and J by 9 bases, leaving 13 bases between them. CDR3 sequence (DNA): TGTGCCAGCACCCAGACTGAGGGTGAGCAGTTCTTC. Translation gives CASTQTEGEQFF.

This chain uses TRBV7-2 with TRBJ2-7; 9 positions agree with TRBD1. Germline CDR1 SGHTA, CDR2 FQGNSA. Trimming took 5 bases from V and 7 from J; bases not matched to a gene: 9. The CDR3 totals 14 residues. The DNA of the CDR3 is TGTGCCAGCAGCAGGGGGACAGGGCTGTGGGAGCAGTACTTC. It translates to CASSRGTGLWEQYF.

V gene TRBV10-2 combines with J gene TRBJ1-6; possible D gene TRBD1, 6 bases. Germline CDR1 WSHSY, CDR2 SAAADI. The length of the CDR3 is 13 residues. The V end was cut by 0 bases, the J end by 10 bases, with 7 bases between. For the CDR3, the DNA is TGCGCCAGCAGTGAGTCTGGGGGCTCACCCCTCCACTTT. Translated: CASSESGGSPLHF.

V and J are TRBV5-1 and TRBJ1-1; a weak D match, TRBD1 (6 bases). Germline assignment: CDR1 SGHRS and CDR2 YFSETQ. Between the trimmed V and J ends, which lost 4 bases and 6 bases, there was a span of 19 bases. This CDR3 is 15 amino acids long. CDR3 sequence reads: CASSRGQTEGSEAFF. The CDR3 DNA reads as TGCGCCAGCAGCCGTGGACAGACGGAAGGGTCTGAAGCTTTCTTT. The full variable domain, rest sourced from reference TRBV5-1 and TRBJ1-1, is KAGVTQTPRYLIKTRGQQVTLSCSPISGHRSVSWYQQTPGQGLQFLFEYFSETQRNKGNFPGRFSGRQFSNSRSEMNVSTLELGDSALYLCASSRGQTEGSEAFFGQGTRLTVV.

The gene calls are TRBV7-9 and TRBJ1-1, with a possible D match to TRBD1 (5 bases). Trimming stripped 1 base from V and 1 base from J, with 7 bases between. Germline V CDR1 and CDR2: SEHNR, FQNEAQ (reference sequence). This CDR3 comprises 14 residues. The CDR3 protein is CASSLEGQNTEAFF. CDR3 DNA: TGTGCCAGCAGCTTAGAGGGGCAGAACACTGAAGCTTTCTTT.

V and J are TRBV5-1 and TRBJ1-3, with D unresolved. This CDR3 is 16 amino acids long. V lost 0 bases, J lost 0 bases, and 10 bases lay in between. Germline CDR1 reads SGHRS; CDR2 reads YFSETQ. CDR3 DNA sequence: TGCGCCAGCAGCTTGGGTCCTCTCGGCTCTGGAAACACCATATATTTT. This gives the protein CASSLGPLGSGNTIYF.

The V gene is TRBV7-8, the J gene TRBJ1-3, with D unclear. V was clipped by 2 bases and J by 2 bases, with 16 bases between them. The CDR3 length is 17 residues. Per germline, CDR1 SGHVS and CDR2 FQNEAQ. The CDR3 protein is CASSLNPQALPGNTIYF. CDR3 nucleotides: TGTGCCAGCAGCTTAAATCCGCAGGCCCTTCCTGGAAACACCATATATTTT.

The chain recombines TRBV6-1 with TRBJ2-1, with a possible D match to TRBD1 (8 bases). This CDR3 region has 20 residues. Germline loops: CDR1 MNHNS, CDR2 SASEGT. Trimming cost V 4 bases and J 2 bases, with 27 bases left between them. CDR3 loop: CASSGKGQVLPGGAYNEQFF. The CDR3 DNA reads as TGTGCCAGCAGTGGAAAGGGACAGGTCCTCCCGGGGGGAGCCTACAATGAGCAGTTCTTC.

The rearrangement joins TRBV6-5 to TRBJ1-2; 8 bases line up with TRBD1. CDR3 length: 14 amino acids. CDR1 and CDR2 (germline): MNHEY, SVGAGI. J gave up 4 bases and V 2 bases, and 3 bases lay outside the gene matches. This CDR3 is CASSYRTGSYGYTF. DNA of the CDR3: TGTGCCAGCAGTTACCGGACAGGGTCCTATGGCTACACCTTC.

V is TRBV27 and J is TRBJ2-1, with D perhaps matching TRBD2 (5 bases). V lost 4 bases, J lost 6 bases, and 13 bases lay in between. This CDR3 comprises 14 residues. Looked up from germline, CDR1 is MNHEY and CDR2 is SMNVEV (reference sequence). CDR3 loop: CASSSGYRGNEQFF. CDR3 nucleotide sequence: TGTGCCAGCAGTTCCGGCTACCGGGGCAATGAGCAGTTCTTC.

The CDR3 is CASSQKTGTGDFRNTIYF. The CDR3 DNA reads as TGTGCCAGCAGCCAAAAAACCGGGACAGGGGACTTTAGAAACACCATATATTTT. The V gene is TRBV3-1 (or the pseudogene TRBV3-2), the J gene TRBJ1-3; TRBD1 matches 10 bases. CDR3 length: 18 residues. J was trimmed by 5 bases and V by 2 bases; bases with no gene match: 12. Germline V gives CDR1 LGHDT, CDR2 YNNKEL (reference sequence).